Below are 12 T cell receptor beta chains sequenced from a single sample in a study of beta chain features in type 1 diabetes. Expressed TCRB transcripts were sequenced, since all the RNA that had been isolated was reverse transcribed. TCRdb keeps only in-frame clones here, not all; method: immunoSEQ multiplex PCR. The sample has 150,000 to 160,000 clones, 11% seen once; the top ten hold approximately 2%. What was sequenced was central memory CD4+ T cells from blood. All receptors derive from a man younger than 35 in good health.

The chain has TRBV7-2 and TRBJ2-7; 8 nucleotides align to TRBD2. CDR3 length equals 14 residues. The J segment lost 3 bases and the V segment lost 5 bases, leaving 6 bases of the junction unmatched. In germline, CDR1 is SGHTA, CDR2 FQGNSA. DNA of the CDR3: TGTGCCAGCAGCCGATCGGGGGGGCTCTACGAGCAGTACTTC. Amino acids: CASSRSGGLYEQYF.

The chain couples TRBV6-1 to TRBJ2-1; weak D call: TRBD1 (7 bases). CDR1 is MNHNS and CDR2 is SASEGT in the germline V gene. V dropped 7 bases and J dropped 4 bases, with 17 bases sitting between them. CDR3 length equals 15 residues. CDR3 region: CASTMGGQIYNEQFF. The CDR3 bases are TGTGCCAGCACCATGGGGGGACAGATATACAATGAGCAGTTCTTC.

This clone turned up a few times. The gene calls are TRBV6-6 and TRBJ2-3; 10 nucleotides match TRBD1. The CDR3 is 16 amino acids. The J segment lost 2 bases and the V segment lost 7 bases, leaving 9 bases of the junction unmatched. The germline V gene has CDR1 MNHNY and CDR2 SVGAGI (reference sequence). This CDR3 reads CASTPGQGRVTDTQYF. The CDR3 bases are TGTGCCAGCACCCCGGGACAGGGGCGAGTCACAGATACGCAGTATTTT.

This clone was picked up a small number of times. V usage is TRBV29-1 and J usage is TRBJ1-1; 7 bases line up with TRBD1. The V gene end was trimmed by 7 bases and the J gene end by 2 bases; junction bases not matched to a gene: 4. Germline lookup yields CDR1 SQVTM and CDR2 ANQGSEA. This CDR3 has 12 amino acids. The CDR3 region is CSGGQLNTEAFF. DNA of the CDR3: TGCAGCGGGGGACAGCTAAACACTGAAGCTTTCTTT.

The table lists this clone with many counts. This chain joins TRBV28 and TRBJ1-1; 7 positions match TRBD1. This CDR3 spans 13 amino acids. The germline CDR1 and CDR2 sequences are MDHEN and SYDVKM. V lost 10 bases, J lost 0 bases, and 5 bases stayed unmatched. The CDR3 loop reads CATQGQMNTEAFF. The CDR3 bases are TGTGCCACCCAGGGACAGATGAACACTGAAGCTTTCTTT.

This clone was observed at least ten times. This chain connects TRBV7-2 to TRBJ2-4; D ambiguous. With 5 bases removed from V and 6 bases from J, the gap between germline ends came to 14 bases. The CDR3 has 14 amino acids. In germline, CDR1 is SGHTA, CDR2 FQGNSA. Here the CDR3 DNA reads TGTGCCAGCAGCCCCGAGGCAAGGGCAAACATTCAGTACTTC. Translated, it gives CASSPEARANIQYF.

This clone was seen more than once but under ten times. Sequence at one end of the junction differs from germline and may be a read error. V usage is TRBV5-1 and J usage is TRBJ1-6; the D gene is possibly TRBD1 (5 bases). Germline V lookup: CDR1 SGHRS, CDR2 YFSETQ. The CDR3 has 15 residues. The CDR3 DNA is TGCGCCAGCAGTTTGGACTGGGGCGGGAATTCACCCCTCCACTTT. Its protein is CASSLDWGGNSPLHF.

This clone was seen more than once but under ten times. J is TRBJ1-4 and V is TRBV5-1; D is perhaps TRBD1 (5 bases). V was trimmed by 4 bases and J by 4 bases, leaving 20 bases between them. The CDR3 extends over 17 amino acids. The germline V gene has CDR1 SGHRS and CDR2 YFSETQ. The CDR3 sequence is CASSLSLVGQSNEKLFF. The CDR3 DNA reads TGCGCCAGCAGCCTGTCCCTTGTGGGGCAGAGTAATGAAAAACTGTTTTTT. Combining the CDR3 with reference TRBV5-1 and TRBJ1-4 gives the whole variable domain KAGVTQTPRYLIKTRGQQVTLSCSPISGHRSVSWYQQTPGQGLQFLFEYFSETQRNKGNFPGRFSGRQFSNSRSEMNVSTLELGDSALYLCASSLSLVGQSNEKLFFGSGTQLSVL.

This clone was seen ten or more times. This chain's CDR3 is CASSPSHFKETQYF. The CDR3 nucleotides read TGTGCCAGCTCACCTTCGCACTTTAAAGAGACCCAGTACTTC. The chain has TRBV18 and TRBJ2-5; D gene uncertain. V gave up 3 bases and J gave up 3 bases, with 11 bases separating them. Germline V gives CDR1 KGHSH, CDR2 LQKENI. This CDR3 is 14 amino acids long.

This clone has more than one count but fewer than ten. The CDR3 DNA sequence: TGTGCCAGCTCACCACGGGGGACAGCCTACAATGAGCAGTTCTTC. Its translation: CASSPRGTAYNEQFF. V and J are TRBV18 and TRBJ2-1; TRBD1 matches 7 bases. J gave up 2 bases and V 1 base, and 2 bases lay outside the gene matches. The CDR3 consists of 15 residues. The germline V gene has CDR1 KGHSH and CDR2 LQKENI.

This sequence joins TRBV7-2 and TRBJ2-5; D may be TRBD2 (6 bases). Germline lookup yields CDR1 SGHTA and CDR2 FQGNSA. CDR3 size: 14 residues. Trimming stripped 5 bases from V and 3 bases from J, with 13 bases between. The CDR3 loop is CASSIRGLEETQYF. The CDR3 DNA reads as TGTGCCAGCAGCATACGGGGACTGGAAGAGACCCAGTACTTC.

This clone was counted many times. CDR3 amino acids: CASSQLTSGANVLTF. CDR3 bases: TGTGCCAGCAGCCAGCTTACCTCTGGGGCCAACGTCCTGACTTTC. This rearrangement joins TRBV14 to TRBJ2-6; D unclear. Per the germline V gene, CDR1 is SGHDN and CDR2 is FVKESK. CDR3 length equals 15 residues. Trimming took off 3 bases at V and 0 bases at J, with 6 bases between the two ends.